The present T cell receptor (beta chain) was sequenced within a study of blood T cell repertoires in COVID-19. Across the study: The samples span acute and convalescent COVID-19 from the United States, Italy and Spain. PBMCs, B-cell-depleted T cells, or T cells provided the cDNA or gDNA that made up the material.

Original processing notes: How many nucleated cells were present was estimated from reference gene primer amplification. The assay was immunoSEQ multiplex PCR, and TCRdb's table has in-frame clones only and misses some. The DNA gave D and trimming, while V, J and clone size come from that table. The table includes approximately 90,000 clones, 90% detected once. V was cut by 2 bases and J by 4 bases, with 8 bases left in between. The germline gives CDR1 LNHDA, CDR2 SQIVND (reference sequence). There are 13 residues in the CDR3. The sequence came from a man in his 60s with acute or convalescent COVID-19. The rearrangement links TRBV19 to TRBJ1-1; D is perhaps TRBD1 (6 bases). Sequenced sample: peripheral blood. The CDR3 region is CASSIWGRTEAFF. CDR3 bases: TGTGCCAGTAGTATATGGGGGCGCACTGAAGCTTTCTTT.